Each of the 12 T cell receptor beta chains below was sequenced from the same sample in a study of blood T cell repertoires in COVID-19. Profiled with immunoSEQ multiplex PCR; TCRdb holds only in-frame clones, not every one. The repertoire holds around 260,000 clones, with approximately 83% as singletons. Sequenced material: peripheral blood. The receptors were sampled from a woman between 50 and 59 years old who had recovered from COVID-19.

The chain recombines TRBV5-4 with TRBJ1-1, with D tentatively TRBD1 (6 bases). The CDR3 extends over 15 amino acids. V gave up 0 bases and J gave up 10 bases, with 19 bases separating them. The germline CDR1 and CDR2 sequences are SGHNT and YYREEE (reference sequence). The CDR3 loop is CASSLAEGERFGAFF. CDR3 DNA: TGTGCCAGCAGCTTGGCTGAGGGGGAGAGATTTGGAGCTTTCTTT.

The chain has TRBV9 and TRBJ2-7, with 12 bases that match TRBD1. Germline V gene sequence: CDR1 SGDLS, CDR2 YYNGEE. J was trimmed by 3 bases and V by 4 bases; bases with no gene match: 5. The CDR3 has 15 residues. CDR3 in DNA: TGTGCCAGCAGCCCCGGGACAGGGGGCATCTACGAGCAGTACTTC. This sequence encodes CASSPGTGGIYEQYF.

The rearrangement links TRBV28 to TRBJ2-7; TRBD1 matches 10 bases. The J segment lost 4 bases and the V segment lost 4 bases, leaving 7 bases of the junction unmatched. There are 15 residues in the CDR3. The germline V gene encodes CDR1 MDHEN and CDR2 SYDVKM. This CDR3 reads CASSWTRTGGYEQYF. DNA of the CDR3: TGTGCCAGCAGTTGGACCCGGACAGGGGGGTACGAGCAGTACTTC.

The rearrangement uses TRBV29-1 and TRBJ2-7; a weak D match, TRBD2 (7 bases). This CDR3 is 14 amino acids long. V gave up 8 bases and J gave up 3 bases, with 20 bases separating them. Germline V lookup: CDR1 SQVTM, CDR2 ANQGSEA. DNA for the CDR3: TGCAGCACTTACCGTAGGGGGGGAGGCTACGAGCAGTACTTC. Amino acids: CSTYRRGGGYEQYF.

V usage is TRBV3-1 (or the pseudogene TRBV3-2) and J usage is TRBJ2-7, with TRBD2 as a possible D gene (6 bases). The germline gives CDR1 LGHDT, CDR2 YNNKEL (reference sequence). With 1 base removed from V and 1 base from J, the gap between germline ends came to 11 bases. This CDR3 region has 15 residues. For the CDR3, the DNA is TGTGCCAGCAGCCAAGGCCTAGCGCCTTCCTACGAGCAGTACTTC. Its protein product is CASSQGLAPSYEQYF.

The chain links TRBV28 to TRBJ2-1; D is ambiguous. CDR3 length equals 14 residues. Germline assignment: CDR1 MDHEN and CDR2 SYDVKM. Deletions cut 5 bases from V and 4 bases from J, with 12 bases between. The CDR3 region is CASSLAEKYNEQFF. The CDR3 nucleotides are TGTGCCAGCAGTCTCGCAGAAAAGTACAATGAGCAGTTCTTC.

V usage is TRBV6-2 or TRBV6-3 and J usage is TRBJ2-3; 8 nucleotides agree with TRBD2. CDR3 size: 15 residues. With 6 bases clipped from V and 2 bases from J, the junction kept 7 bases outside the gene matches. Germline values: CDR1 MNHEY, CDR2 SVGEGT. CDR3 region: CASSHPGLVTDTQYF. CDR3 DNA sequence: TGTGCCAGCAGCCATCCGGGACTAGTCACAGATACGCAGTATTTT.

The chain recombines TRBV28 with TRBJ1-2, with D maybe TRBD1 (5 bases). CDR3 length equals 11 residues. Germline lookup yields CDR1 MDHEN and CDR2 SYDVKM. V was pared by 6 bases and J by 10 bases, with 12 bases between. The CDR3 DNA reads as TGTGCCAGCAGCGCCCGGGGGGTCTACACCTTC. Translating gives CASSARGVYTF.

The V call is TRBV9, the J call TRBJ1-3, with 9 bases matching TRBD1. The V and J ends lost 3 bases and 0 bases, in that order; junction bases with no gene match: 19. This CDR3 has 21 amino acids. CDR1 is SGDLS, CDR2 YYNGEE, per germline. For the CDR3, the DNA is TGTGCCAGCAGCGGACTCGGGACAGGGCAGAGCCGACCAAGCTCTGGAAACACCATATATTTT. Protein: CASSGLGTGQSRPSSGNTIYF.

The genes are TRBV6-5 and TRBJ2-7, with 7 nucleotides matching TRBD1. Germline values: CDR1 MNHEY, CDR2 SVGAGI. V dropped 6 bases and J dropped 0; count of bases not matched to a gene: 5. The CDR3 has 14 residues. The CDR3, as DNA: TGTGCCAGCAGCCAGGGGGTCGGCTCCTACGAGCAGTACTTC. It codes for CASSQGVGSYEQYF.

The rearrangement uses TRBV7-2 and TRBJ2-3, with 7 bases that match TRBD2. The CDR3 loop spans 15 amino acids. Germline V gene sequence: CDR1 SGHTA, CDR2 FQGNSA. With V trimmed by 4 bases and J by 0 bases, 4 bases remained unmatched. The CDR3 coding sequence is TGTGCCAGCAGCTCACCTAGCGGAAGCACAGATACGCAGTATTTT. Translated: CASSSPSGSTDTQYF.

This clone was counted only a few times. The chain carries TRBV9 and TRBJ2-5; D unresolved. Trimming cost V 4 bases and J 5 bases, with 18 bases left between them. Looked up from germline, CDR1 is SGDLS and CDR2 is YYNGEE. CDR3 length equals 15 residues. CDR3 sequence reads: CASSPRQFAGETQYF. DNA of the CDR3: TGTGCCAGCAGCCCCCGACAATTCGCTGGGGAGACCCAGTACTTC.